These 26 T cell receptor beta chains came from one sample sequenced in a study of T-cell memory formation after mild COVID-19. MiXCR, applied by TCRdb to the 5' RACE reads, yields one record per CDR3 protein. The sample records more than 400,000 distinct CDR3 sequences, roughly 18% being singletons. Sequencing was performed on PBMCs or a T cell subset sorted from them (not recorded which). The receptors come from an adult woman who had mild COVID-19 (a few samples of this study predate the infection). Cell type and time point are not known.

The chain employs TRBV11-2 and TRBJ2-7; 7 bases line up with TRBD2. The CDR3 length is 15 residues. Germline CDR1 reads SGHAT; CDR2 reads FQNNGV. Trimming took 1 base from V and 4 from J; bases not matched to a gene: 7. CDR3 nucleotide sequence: TGTGCCAGCAGCTTAGGGGGAGGGTTCGGTTACGAGCAGTACTTC. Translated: CASSLGGGFGYEQYF.

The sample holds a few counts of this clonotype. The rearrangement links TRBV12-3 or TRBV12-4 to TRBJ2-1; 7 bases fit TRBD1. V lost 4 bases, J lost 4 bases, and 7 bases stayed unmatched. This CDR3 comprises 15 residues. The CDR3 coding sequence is TGTGCCAGCAGTTACACAGGACAGGTATACAATGAGCAGTTCTTC. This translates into CASSYTGQVYNEQFF.

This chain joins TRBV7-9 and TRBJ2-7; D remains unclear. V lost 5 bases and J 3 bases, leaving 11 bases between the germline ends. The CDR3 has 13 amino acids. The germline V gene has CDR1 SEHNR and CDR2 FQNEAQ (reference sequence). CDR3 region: CASSPGDHYEQYF. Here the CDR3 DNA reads TGTGCCAGCAGCCCTGGGGATCACTACGAGCAGTACTTC.

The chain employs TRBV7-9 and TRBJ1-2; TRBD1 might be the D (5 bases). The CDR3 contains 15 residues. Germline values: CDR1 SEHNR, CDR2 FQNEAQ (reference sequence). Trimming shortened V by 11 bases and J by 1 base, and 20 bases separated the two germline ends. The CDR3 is CAGIRSAGVNYGYTF. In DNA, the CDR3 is TGTGCCGGAATCCGGTCAGCGGGGGTTAACTATGGCTACACCTTC.

In DNA form, the CDR3 reads TGTGCCATCAGTGAGTCGAGAAGTGGGGGGAACACTGAAGCTTTCTTT. Translation: CAISESRSGGNTEAFF. This chain links TRBV10-3 with TRBJ1-1, with D perhaps TRBD1 (5 bases). CDR1 is ENHRY and CDR2 is SYGVKD in the germline V gene. Trimming stripped 0 bases from V and 1 base from J, with 12 bases between. CDR3 length equals 16 residues.

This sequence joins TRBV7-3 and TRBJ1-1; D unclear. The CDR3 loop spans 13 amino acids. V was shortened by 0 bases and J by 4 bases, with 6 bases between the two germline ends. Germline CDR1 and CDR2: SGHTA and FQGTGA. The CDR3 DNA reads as TGTGCCAGCAGCTTAACGTCTGTCACTGAAGCTTTCTTT. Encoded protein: CASSLTSVTEAFF.

CDR3: CASSQEGREYTF. The CDR3 DNA is TGCGCCAGCAGCCAAGAGGGCAGGGAGTACACCTTC. This rearrangement joins TRBV4-1 to TRBJ1-2; D perhaps matches TRBD1 (5 bases). Germline loops: CDR1 MGHRA, CDR2 YSYEKL. The CDR3 consists of 12 residues. Trimming removed 0 bases at V and 11 bases at J, with 10 bases between.

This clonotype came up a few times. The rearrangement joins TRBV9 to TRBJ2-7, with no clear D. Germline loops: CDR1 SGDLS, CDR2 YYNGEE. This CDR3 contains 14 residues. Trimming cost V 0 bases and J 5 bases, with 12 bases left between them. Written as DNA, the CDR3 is TGTGCCAGCAGCGTAGCTCGCGACCCCCACGAGCAGTACTTC. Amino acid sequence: CASSVARDPHEQYF.

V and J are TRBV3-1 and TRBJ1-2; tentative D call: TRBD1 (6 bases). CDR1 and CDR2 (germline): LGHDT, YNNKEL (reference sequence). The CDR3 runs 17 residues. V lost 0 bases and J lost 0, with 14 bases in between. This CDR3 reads CASSQEWTAHSNYGYTF. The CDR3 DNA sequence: TGTGCCAGCAGCCAAGAATGGACAGCCCACTCTAACTATGGCTACACCTTC.

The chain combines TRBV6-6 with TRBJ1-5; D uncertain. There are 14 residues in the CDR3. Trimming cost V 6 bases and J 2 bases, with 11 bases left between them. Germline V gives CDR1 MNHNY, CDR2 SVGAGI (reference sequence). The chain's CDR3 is CASSHPGGNQPQHF. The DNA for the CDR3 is TGTGCCAGCAGCCACCCAGGAGGCAATCAGCCCCAGCATTTT.

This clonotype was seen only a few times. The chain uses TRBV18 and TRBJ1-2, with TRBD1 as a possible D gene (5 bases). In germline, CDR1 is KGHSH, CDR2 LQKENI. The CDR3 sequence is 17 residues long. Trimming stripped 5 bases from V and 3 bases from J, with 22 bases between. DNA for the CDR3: TGTGCCAGCTCATCGACCCCGGGACCCTCGTGGGACTATGGCTACACCTTC. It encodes CASSSTPGPSWDYGYTF.

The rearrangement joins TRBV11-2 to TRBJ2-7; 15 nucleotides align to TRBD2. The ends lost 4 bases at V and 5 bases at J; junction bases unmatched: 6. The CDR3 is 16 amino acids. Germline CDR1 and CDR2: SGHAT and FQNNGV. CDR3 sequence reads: CASSSSGTSGRNEQYF. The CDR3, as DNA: TGTGCCAGCAGCTCGTCCGGGACTAGCGGGAGGAACGAGCAGTACTTC.

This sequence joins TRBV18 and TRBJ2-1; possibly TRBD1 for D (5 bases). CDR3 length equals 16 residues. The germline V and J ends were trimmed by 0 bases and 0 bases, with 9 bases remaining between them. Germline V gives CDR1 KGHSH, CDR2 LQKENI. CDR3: CASSPPGPASYNEQFF. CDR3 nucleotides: TGTGCCAGCTCACCACCGGGGCCAGCCTCCTACAATGAGCAGTTCTTC.

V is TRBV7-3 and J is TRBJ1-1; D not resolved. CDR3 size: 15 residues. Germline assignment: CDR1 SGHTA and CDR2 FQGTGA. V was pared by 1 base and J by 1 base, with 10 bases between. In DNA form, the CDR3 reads TGTGCCAGCAGCTTAAATGAGGCGGCGAACACTGAAGCTTTCTTT. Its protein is CASSLNEAANTEAFF.

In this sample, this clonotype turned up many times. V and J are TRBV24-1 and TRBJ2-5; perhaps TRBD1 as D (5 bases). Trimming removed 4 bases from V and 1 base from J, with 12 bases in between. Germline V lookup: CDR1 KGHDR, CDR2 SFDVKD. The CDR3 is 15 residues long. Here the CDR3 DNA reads TGTGCCACCAGTGAACCTCAAGGGGTCCAAGAGACCCAGTACTTC. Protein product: CATSEPQGVQETQYF.

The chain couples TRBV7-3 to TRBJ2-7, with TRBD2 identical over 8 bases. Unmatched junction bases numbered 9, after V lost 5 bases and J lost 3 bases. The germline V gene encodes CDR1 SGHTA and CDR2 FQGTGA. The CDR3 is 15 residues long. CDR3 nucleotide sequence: TGTGCCAGCAGCCTATTTCCCGGGACTAGCTACGAGCAGTACTTC. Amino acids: CASSLFPGTSYEQYF.

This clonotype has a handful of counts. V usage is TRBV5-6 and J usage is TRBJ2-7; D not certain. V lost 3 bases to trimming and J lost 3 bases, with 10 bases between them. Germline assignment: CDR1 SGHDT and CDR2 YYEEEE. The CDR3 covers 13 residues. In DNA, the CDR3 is TGTGCCAGCAGCTCCAGAGGCGACTACGAGCAGTACTTC. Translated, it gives CASSSRGDYEQYF.

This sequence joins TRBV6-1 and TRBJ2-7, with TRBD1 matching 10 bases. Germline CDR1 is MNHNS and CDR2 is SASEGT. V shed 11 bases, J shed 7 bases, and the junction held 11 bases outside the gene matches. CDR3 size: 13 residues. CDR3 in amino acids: CASGADRGEEQYF. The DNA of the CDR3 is TGTGCCTCGGGGGCGGACAGGGGGGAAGAGCAGTACTTC.

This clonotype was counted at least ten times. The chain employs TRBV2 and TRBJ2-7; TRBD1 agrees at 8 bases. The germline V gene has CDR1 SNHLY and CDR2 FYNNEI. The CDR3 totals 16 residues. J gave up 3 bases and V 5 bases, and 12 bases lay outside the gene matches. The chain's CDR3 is CASSRIRGTGHYEQYF. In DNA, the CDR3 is TGTGCCAGCAGTCGTATTCGAGGGACAGGACACTACGAGCAGTACTTC.

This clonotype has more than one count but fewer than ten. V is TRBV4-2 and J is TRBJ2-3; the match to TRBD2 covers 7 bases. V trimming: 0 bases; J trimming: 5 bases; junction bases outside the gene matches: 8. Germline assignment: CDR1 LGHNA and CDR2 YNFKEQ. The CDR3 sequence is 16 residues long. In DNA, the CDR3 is TGTGCCAGCAGCCAAGACAGGGCGGGAGCTCGAGATACGCAGTATTTT. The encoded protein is CASSQDRAGARDTQYF.

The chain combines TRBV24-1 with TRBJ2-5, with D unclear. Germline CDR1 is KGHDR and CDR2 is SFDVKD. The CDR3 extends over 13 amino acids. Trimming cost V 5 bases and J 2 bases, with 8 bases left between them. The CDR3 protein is CATSGWAQETQYF. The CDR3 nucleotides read TGTGCCACCAGTGGGTGGGCTCAAGAGACCCAGTACTTC.

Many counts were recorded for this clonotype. The chain's CDR3 is CSQPPNEQYF. DNA of the CDR3: TGCAGTCAACCCCCTAACGAGCAGTACTTC. This sequence joins TRBV20-1 and TRBJ2-7; D is ambiguous. This CDR3 region has 10 residues. Trimming took 8 bases from V and 5 from J, leaving 10 bases between them. The germline CDR1 and CDR2 sequences are DFQATT and SNEGSKA (reference sequence).

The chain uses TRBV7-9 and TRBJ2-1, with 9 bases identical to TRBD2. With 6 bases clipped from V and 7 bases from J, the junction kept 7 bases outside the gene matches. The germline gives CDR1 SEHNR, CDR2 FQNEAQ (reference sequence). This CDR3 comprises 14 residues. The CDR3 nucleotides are TGTGCCAGCAGAGGCGGGAGGGCCTGGAATGAGCAGTTCTTC. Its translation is CASRGGRAWNEQFF.

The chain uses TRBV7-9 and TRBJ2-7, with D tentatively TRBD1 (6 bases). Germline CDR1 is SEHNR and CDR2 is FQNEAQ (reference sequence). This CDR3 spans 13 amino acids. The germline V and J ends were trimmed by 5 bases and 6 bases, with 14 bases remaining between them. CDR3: CASSEREQGEQYF. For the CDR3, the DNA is TGTGCCAGCAGCGAAAGGGAACAGGGCGAGCAGTACTTC.

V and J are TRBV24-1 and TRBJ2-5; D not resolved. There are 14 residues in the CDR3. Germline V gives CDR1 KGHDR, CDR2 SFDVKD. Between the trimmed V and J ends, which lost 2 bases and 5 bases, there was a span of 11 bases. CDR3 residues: CATSDSRTLETQYF. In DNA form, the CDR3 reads TGTGCCACCAGTGATTCAAGAACATTGGAGACCCAGTACTTC.

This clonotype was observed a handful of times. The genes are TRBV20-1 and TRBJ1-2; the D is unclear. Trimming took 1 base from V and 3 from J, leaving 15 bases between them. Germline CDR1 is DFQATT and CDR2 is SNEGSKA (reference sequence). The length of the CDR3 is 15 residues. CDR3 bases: TGCAGTGCTAGAGGTTGGGGTGGTGATTACTATGGCTACACCTTC. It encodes CSARGWGGDYYGYTF.